Detailed here is one T cell receptor beta chain. Its antigen remains unknown. TCRdb re-called the 5' RACE reads; one entry per CDR3 protein, DNA not given. Recorded here are approximately 400,000 distinct CDR3 sequences; the top ten clones represent about 2.2%. These data are taken from a study of monozygotic twins with inflammatory bowel disease. Overall study findings and caveats: Evidence did not back any single strong signal or clonotype linked to IBD. Especially where disease activity was present, IBD patients had fewer clonotypes in common with others than healthy twins did. Different subtypes (of T cells) could not be told apart from one another.

CDR3 length: 14 residues. Germline assignment: CDR1 DFQATT and CDR2 SNEGSKA (reference sequence). The rearrangement uses TRBV20-1 and TRBJ2-2; the D gene TCRdb calls, TRBD1, cannot be checked with no DNA. The sequencing input was blood. The TCR was taken from a human donor with ulcerative colitis or Crohn's disease, or a healthy co-twin of an affected twin (not recorded which). This CDR3 reads CSAPGQENTGELFF.